The T cell receptor beta chain under discussion was sequenced for a study of cytomegalovirus exposure and HLA in healthy donors. V gave up 5 bases and J gave up 6 bases; unmatched junction bases: 8. The CDR3 contains 14 residues. Germline assignment: CDR1 SGHAT and CDR2 FQDESV (reference sequence). The protocol was immunoSEQ multiplex PCR, while the TCRdb copy is restricted to in-frame clones and leaves out a portion. The table includes some 150,000 clones, 85% to 90% detected once. The chain couples TRBV11-1 to TRBJ2-7, with 9 bases that match TRBD1. Sequencing was performed on PBMCs. This sequence was found in a young woman in good health and CMV-seropositive. CDR3 in amino acids: CASSPRDREGEQYF. CDR3 bases: TGTGCCAGCAGCCCCAGGGACAGGGAGGGCGAGCAGTACTTC. Combining the CDR3 with reference TRBV11-1 and TRBJ2-7 gives the whole variable domain EAEVAQSPRYKITEKSQAVAFWCDPISGHATLYWYRQILGQGPELLVQFQDESVVDDSQLPKDRFSAERLKGVDSTLKIQPAELGDSAMYLCASSPRDREGEQYFGPGTRLTVT.